This T cell receptor beta chain was identified in a study of shared clonotypes between healthy human individuals. Study-level points and caveats: Genetic and exposure-history diversity was limited by the small donor number.

Division of CD4+ cells produced a CD45RA+ naive subset and a CD45RA-negative memory subset. The V segment lost 3 bases and the J segment 1 base; nucleotides outside the gene matches: 13. CDR1 SGHRS and CDR2 YFSETQ come from the germline V gene. This CDR3 has 18 residues. The authors' processing: Sequence data from immunoSEQ were junction-only and lacked quality scores; consequently, filtering differed. This table comes from immunoSEQ multiplex PCR, and its TCRdb copy is limited to in-frame clones, with some not included. V, J and clone size were drawn from that table, and D and trimming were deduced from the DNA. This sample has fewer than 1.8 million clones; approximately 98.5% occur once, and the top ten carry roughly 0.35%. Notes on this clone: Its antigen is undetermined.

This receptor was obtained from a man aged 30 to 45 in good health. The chain links TRBV5-1 to TRBJ2-1; 7 bases are shared with TRBD2. Sequenced sample: naive CD4+ T cells sorted from blood. Indicated subset: CD45RA+ positively selected. The CDR3 protein is CASSSPGAGVGSYNEQFF. The CDR3 DNA follows: TGCGCCAGCAGCTCGCCTGGGGCGGGAGTAGGATCCTACAATGAGCAGTTCTTC.